Listed here are 25 T cell receptor beta chains from one sample, sequenced in a study of regulatory T cells in long-lasting Graves disease. The time point here: newly diagnosed GD, antithyroid drugs for less than 3 months. PBMC RNA served as the TCR library source. In building TCR beta libraries, iRepertoire HTBI primers were used together with Arm-PCR of CDR3 regions. TCRdb reanalysed the multiplex PCR reads using MiXCR and keeps one entry per CDR3 protein. Of just over 600,000 distinct CDR3 sequences listed, under 20% are singletons. The sample was also reused in another study, on T cells in Graves' hyperthyroidism and ophthalmopathy.

The material was peripheral blood mononuclear cells (PBMCs), obtained at new diagnosis, from a patient treated with antithyroid drugs. The receptors stem from a woman in her twenties or thirties with Graves disease.

This clonotype was seen repeatedly, ten times or more. This chain links TRBV13 with TRBJ2-7, with D perhaps TRBD1 or TRBD2 (5 bases each). CDR1 is PRHDT, CDR2 FYEKMQ, per germline (reference sequence). This CDR3 spans 16 amino acids. The V gene lost 5 bases and the J gene lost 2 bases, with 19 bases spanning the gap. CDR3 region: CASSLTSGTATYEQYF. The CDR3 nucleotides are TGTGCCAGCAGCCTCACGTCCGGGACGGCTACCTACGAGCAGTACTTC.

This clonotype came up many times. The chain is built from TRBV28 and TRBJ1-1; no clear D gene. There are 11 residues in the CDR3. Trimming took off 3 bases at V and 10 bases at J, with 9 bases between the two ends. Germline loops: CDR1 MDHEN, CDR2 SYDVKM. The CDR3 region has the DNA TGTGCCAGCAGTTTTTTAGGTGGAGCTTTCTTT. It translates to CASSFLGGAFF.

The V and J genes are TRBV9 and TRBJ2-2, with D unresolved. Germline loops: CDR1 SGDLS, CDR2 YYNGEE. Trimming left V 1 base short and J 5 bases short, with 12 bases between. The CDR3 is 15 residues long. As DNA, the CDR3 is TGTGCCAGCAGCGTAATAGGTCCCCCTACCGGGGAGCTGTTTTTT. It is translated as CASSVIGPPTGELFF.

In this sample, this clonotype turned up a few times. CDR3 region: CASSQGWGEETQYF. As DNA, the CDR3 is TGCGCCAGCAGCCAAGGGTGGGGTGAGGAGACCCAGTACTTC. V and J are TRBV4-1 and TRBJ2-5, with D unresolved. The CDR3 covers 14 residues. Germline V CDR1 and CDR2: MGHRA, YSYEKL. V was trimmed by 1 base and J by 5 bases, leaving 11 bases between them.

The rearrangement uses TRBV7-9 and TRBJ2-1, with D unclear. V was cut by 5 bases and J by 0 bases, with 8 bases left in between. The CDR3 contains 14 residues. From germline, CDR1 is SEHNR and CDR2 FQNEAQ (reference sequence). The CDR3 loop reads CASSRPSSYNEQFF. CDR3 nucleotides: TGTGCCAGCAGCCGCCCGAGCTCCTACAATGAGCAGTTCTTC.

This clonotype was picked up many times. The chain joins TRBV20-1 to TRBJ1-1, with D possibly matching TRBD1 (5 bases). The CDR3 has 13 residues. Germline values: CDR1 DFQATT, CDR2 SNEGSKA (reference sequence). The V and J ends lost 0 bases and 11 bases respectively, with 16 bases between them. The CDR3 DNA reads TGCAGTGCTAGAGATCTTTCCCGGGACTCGGCTTTCTTT. The encoded protein is CSARDLSRDSAFF.

The table lists this clonotype with a few counts. The V call is TRBV24-1, the J call TRBJ2-2; D gene uncertain. Trimming removed 6 bases from V and 6 bases from J, with 7 bases in between. This CDR3 comprises 12 residues. Germline V gene lookup returns CDR1 KGHDR and CDR2 SFDVKD. The CDR3 sequence is CATSPTPGELFF. CDR3 DNA sequence: TGTGCCACCAGTCCAACCCCCGGGGAGCTGTTTTTT.

Comments on this clonotype: The CDR3 ends on some other residue instead of the conserved phenylalanine or tryptophan, so this is likely a read error. V is TRBV5-1 and J is TRBJ2-3; D is uncertain. Trimming cost V 4 bases and J 2 bases, with 14 bases left between them. The CDR3 consists of 15 residues. Germline V gene data show CDR1 as SGHRS and CDR2 as YFSETQ. CDR3 protein: CASSNQAGNTDTQYS. CDR3 nucleotides: TGCGCCAGCAGCAATCAAGCTGGAAACACAGATACGCAGTATTCT.

The rearrangement joins TRBV14 to TRBJ2-1; D not resolved. The V gene's germline CDR1 is SGHDN and CDR2 FVKESK. Trimming removed 6 bases from V and 6 bases from J, with 15 bases in between. The CDR3 is 14 amino acids. The CDR3 is CASSPVLSANEQFF. CDR3 bases: TGTGCCAGCAGTCCCGTCTTGAGCGCCAATGAGCAGTTCTTC.

This clonotype was recorded at least ten times. The V and J genes are TRBV7-2 and TRBJ2-1, with 9 positions matching TRBD1. J lost 7 bases, V lost 11 bases, and 12 bases had no gene match. CDR1 is SGHTA, CDR2 FQGNSA, per germline. This CDR3 region has 14 residues. CDR3 DNA sequence: TGTGCCTGCAACCGGGACAGGGTTGGGAATGAGCAGTTCTTC. Encoded protein: CACNRDRVGNEQFF.

Notes on this clonotype: Just one base apart from a much larger clone, this may be a read error. The chain has TRBV28 and TRBJ2-4; the D call may be TRBD1 or TRBD2 (5 bases each). The CDR3 runs 15 residues. Germline V gives CDR1 MDHEN, CDR2 SYDVKM. The CDR3 nucleotides read TGTGCCAGCAGTTTCCGCGCCGGGGCCAAAAGCATTCAGTACTTC. Translated, it gives CASSFRAGAKSIQYF.

The J gene is TRBJ2-3, the V gene TRBV19; D possibly matches TRBD1 or TRBD2 (5 bases each). CDR1 and CDR2 (germline): LNHDA, SQIVND (reference sequence). The CDR3 is made up of 15 amino acids. The V and J ends lost 4 bases and 0 bases respectively, with 11 bases between them. The CDR3 DNA sequence: TGTGCCAGTAGTACGGGGCCTACGAGCACAGATACGCAGTATTTT. It translates to CASSTGPTSTDTQYF.

The J gene is TRBJ2-3, the V gene TRBV9, with no clear D. This CDR3 region has 14 residues. Germline assignment: CDR1 SGDLS and CDR2 YYNGEE. V was pared by 4 bases and J by 4 bases, with 13 bases between. The CDR3 protein is CASSPGPRADTQYF. The CDR3 DNA reads as TGTGCCAGCAGCCCCGGGCCTAGGGCAGATACGCAGTATTTT.

CDR3 amino acids: CASSELGQGVDGYTF. The CDR3 region has the DNA TGTGCCAGCAGTGAATTGGGCCAGGGGGTTGATGGCTACACCTTC. This chain links TRBV25-1 with TRBJ1-2; 7 nucleotides match TRBD1. Germline loops: CDR1 MGHDK, CDR2 SYGVNS. Trimming took 1 base from V and 6 from J; bases not matched to a gene: 8. This CDR3 has 15 amino acids.

Worth noting for this clonotype: A much larger clone differs by one base, so this may be a read error. The rearrangement links TRBV29-1 to TRBJ1-2, with 8 positions matching TRBD1. V lost 1 base, J lost 4 bases, and 11 bases stayed unmatched. Per germline, CDR1 SQVTM and CDR2 ANQGSEA. This CDR3 is 16 amino acids long. CDR3 protein: CSVEGGSRTGRYGYTF. The DNA of the CDR3 is TGCAGCGTTGAAGGGGGCTCCAGGACAGGGCGCTATGGCTACACCTTC.

This clonotype appeared many times. The genes are TRBV11-2 and TRBJ2-2; no clear D gene. V lost 5 bases, J lost 7 bases, and 8 bases lay in between. The CDR3 has 12 amino acids. Per the germline V gene, CDR1 is SGHAT and CDR2 is FQNNGV. The CDR3 sequence is CASSRGFGELFF. The CDR3 nucleotides are TGTGCCAGCAGCCGAGGATTCGGGGAGCTGTTTTTT. Combining the CDR3 with reference TRBV11-2 and TRBJ2-2 gives the whole variable domain EAGVAQSPRYKIIEKRQSVAFWCNPISGHATLYWYQQILGQGPKLLIQFQNNGVVDDSQLPKDRFSAERLKGVDSTLKIQPAKLEDSAVYLCASSRGFGELFFGEGSRLTVL.

This clonotype was seen many times. The V call is TRBV7-9, the J call TRBJ1-2; unclear D gene. V was shortened by 2 bases and J by 6 bases, with 16 bases between the two germline ends. This CDR3 contains 15 residues. CDR1 and CDR2 (germline): SEHNR, FQNEAQ (reference sequence). The CDR3 reads CASSLSSETLNGYTF. The DNA of the CDR3 is TGTGCCAGCAGCTTATCGTCAGAAACGTTAAATGGCTACACCTTC.

V is TRBV20-1 and J is TRBJ2-1, with D possibly TRBD1 on 5 matching bases. Germline lookup yields CDR1 DFQATT and CDR2 SNEGSKA (reference sequence). The CDR3 spans 13 residues. V lost 4 bases to trimming and J lost 4 bases, with 11 bases between them. The CDR3 coding sequence is TGCAGTGCTATAGGACCAGGGTACAATGAGCAGTTCTTC. Translating gives CSAIGPGYNEQFF.

This CDR3 is CASSVTGVDTGELFF. CDR3 sequence (DNA): TGTGCCAGCAGCGTCACGGGGGTGGACACCGGGGAGCTGTTTTTT. The chain combines TRBV9 with TRBJ2-2; D possibly corresponds to TRBD2 (6 bases). This CDR3 has 15 amino acids. From germline, CDR1 is SGDLS and CDR2 YYNGEE. With 2 bases removed from V and 3 bases from J, the gap between germline ends came to 11 bases.

This clonotype was picked up many times. The rearrangement uses TRBV6-1 and TRBJ2-1; TRBD2 aligns across 11 bases. Germline CDR1 MNHNS, CDR2 SASEGT. The CDR3 loop spans 16 amino acids. Trimming at V came to 6 bases and at J to 4 bases, leaving 8 bases not matched to a gene. CDR3 protein: CASRNPGLAAYNEQFF. For the CDR3, the DNA is TGTGCCAGCAGGAACCCGGGACTAGCGGCTTACAATGAGCAGTTCTTC.

In its sample, this clonotype was seen a few times. The rearrangement joins TRBV7-9 to TRBJ2-7; TRBD2 aligns across 7 bases. Germline V gives CDR1 SEHNR, CDR2 FQNEAQ (reference sequence). V shed 2 bases and J 3 bases; nucleotides not matched to a gene: 7. The CDR3 has 15 amino acids. CDR3 amino acids: CASSLMAGEVYEQYF. CDR3 sequence (DNA): TGTGCCAGCAGCTTAATGGCGGGAGAAGTCTACGAGCAGTACTTC.

This clonotype was recorded at least ten times. The chain links TRBV7-8 to TRBJ2-2; 12 bases align to TRBD2. The CDR3 totals 16 residues. The germline V gene has CDR1 SGHVS and CDR2 FQNEAQ. Trimming took 5 bases from V and 7 from J; bases not matched to a gene: 8. The CDR3 is CASSRQRLAGVGELFF. The CDR3 region has the DNA TGTGCCAGCAGCAGACAACGACTAGCGGGAGTCGGGGAGCTGTTTTTT.

V is TRBV5-1 and J is TRBJ2-3; D remains ambiguous. Trimming left V 1 base short and J 1 base short, with 13 bases between. Per the germline V gene, CDR1 is SGHRS and CDR2 is YFSETQ. This CDR3 contains 16 residues. CDR3 DNA: TGCGCCAGCAGCTTGAGTTATACTTCCCGCACAGATACGCAGTATTTT. This gives the protein CASSLSYTSRTDTQYF. The variable domain in full, completed from reference TRBV5-1 and TRBJ2-3, reads KAGVTQTPRYLIKTRGQQVTLSCSPISGHRSVSWYQQTPGQGLQFLFEYFSETQRNKGNFPGRFSGRQFSNSRSEMNVSTLELGDSALYLCASSLSYTSRTDTQYFGPGTRLTVL.

This clonotype was recorded at least ten times. The gene calls are TRBV5-1 and TRBJ2-3; TRBD2 matches at 7 bases. Germline V gene sequence: CDR1 SGHRS, CDR2 YFSETQ. The CDR3 has 15 residues. V trimming: 0 bases; J trimming: 2 bases; junction bases outside the gene matches: 3. This chain's CDR3 is CASSLELANTDTQYF. The CDR3 coding sequence is TGCGCCAGCAGCTTGGAACTAGCGAACACAGATACGCAGTATTTT.

This clonotype was recorded a few times. This rearrangement joins TRBV20-1 to TRBJ2-1, with 9 bases identical to TRBD1. This CDR3 is built from 15 residues. The germline V gene has CDR1 DFQATT and CDR2 SNEGSKA (reference sequence). The CDR3 spells CSPRQGGSSYNEQFF. Here the CDR3 DNA reads TGCAGCCCCCGACAGGGGGGGAGCTCCTACAATGAGCAGTTCTTC.